This T cell receptor (beta chain) derives from a study of PD-1 blockade in classical Hodgkin lymphoma. The study, taken as a whole, reports: Newly diagnosed patients reportedly trailed healthy donors in baseline TCR diversity.

Documented time point: newly diagnosed, previously untreated cHL patient sample. Purification of CD4+ T cells from thawed PBMCs was performed via magnetic negative selection. Peripheral samples used as comparators were newly diagnosed, untreated classical Hodgkin lymphoma PBMCs. To note about this clone: Its specificity is not known.

The CDR3 has 16 amino acids. After removal of 4 bases from V and 8 bases from J, the junction contained 12 bases not matched to a gene. Germline V lookup: CDR1 MDHEN, CDR2 SYDVKM. Some clones are missing from TCRdb's copy, which holds only in-frame ones; the method was immunoSEQ multiplex PCR. This sample has roughly 14,000 clones, with about 86% found just once. The sequencing input was CD4+ T cells from blood. This clonotype was obtained from a human donor with classical Hodgkin lymphoma. The V call is TRBV28, the J call TRBJ2-1, with 9 bases lining up with TRBD2. The CDR3 is CASSSPAGGQMYEQFF. CDR3 in DNA: TGTGCCAGCAGTTCTCCAGCGGGAGGCCAGATGTATGAGCAGTTCTTC.